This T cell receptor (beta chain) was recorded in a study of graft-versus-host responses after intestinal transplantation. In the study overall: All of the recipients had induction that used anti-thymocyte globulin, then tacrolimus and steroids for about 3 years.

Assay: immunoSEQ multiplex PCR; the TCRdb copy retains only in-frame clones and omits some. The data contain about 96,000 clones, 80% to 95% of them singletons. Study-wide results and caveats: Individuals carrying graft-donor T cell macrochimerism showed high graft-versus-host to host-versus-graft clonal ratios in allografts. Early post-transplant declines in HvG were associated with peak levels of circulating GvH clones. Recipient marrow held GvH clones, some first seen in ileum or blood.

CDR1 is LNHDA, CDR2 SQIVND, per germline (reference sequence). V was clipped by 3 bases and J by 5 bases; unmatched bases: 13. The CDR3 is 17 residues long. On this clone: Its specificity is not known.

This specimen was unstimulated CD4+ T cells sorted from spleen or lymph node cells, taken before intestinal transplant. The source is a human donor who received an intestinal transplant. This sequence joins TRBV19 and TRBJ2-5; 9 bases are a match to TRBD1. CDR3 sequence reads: CASSILERTGVVETQYF. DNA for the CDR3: TGTGCCAGTAGTATCCTCGAGCGGACAGGGGTAGTCGAGACCCAGTACTTC.